This is a list of T cell receptor beta chains from one sample in a study of blood T cell repertoires in COVID-19. Assay used: immunoSEQ multiplex PCR; TCRdb lists only in-frame clones, some missing. The sample lists 180,000 or so clones, around 87% occurring once. The sample consisted of peripheral blood. The receptors were gathered from a middle-aged man with active or convalescent COVID-19. Both conserved end residues are part of each CDR3. The D gene is left open where the match is weak. Only part of the rows carry a size: once, few, many, or a class if the clone is expanded.

>few|TRBJ2-5|NA|TRBV19
CASSTRRTAQETQYF
TGTGCCAGTAGTACCCGGAGAACGGCGCAAGAGACCCAGTACTTC
>NA|TRBJ2-6|NA|TRBV3-1/TRBV3-2
CASSHHWGQIAGSGANVLTF
TGTGCCAGCAGCCACCATTGGGGGCAGATTGCGGGCTCTGGGGCCAACGTCCTGACTTTC
>few|TRBJ1-4|NA|TRBV2
CASKGDRAVEKLFF
TGTGCCAGCAAAGGGGATCGGGCGGTCGAAAAACTGTTTTTT
>few|TRBJ2-2|NA|TRBV5-6
CASSLVVGAGGELFF
TGTGCCAGCAGCTTGGTAGTAGGGGCCGGCGGGGAGCTGTTTTTT
>NA|TRBJ1-1|NA|TRBV7-9
CASSLAGQGSTEAFF
TGTGCCAGCAGCTTAGCGGGGCAGGGAAGCACTGAAGCTTTCTTT
>NA|TRBJ2-7|TRBD1|TRBV10-3
CAVRDREVSEQYF
TGTGCCGTTAGGGACAGGGAGGTTAGCGAGCAGTACTTC
>NA|TRBJ2-3|NA|TRBV5-4
CASSFDRFADTQYF
TGTGCCAGCAGCTTCGACAGGTTTGCAGATACGCAGTATTTT
>NA|TRBJ2-1|NA|TRBV3-1/TRBV3-2
CASSQRSSNEQFF
TGTGCCAGCAGCCAGCGATCTAGCAATGAGCAGTTCTTC
>NA|TRBJ1-4|TRBD1|TRBV11-2
CASSHYRGPDEKLFF
TGTGCCAGCAGTCACTACAGGGGGCCAGATGAAAAACTGTTTTTT
>NA|TRBJ1-2|NA|TRBV24-1
CATSGIGRGGYTF
TGTGCCACCAGTGGTATAGGCAGGGGTGGCTACACCTTC
>NA|TRBJ1-2|TRBD1|TRBV11-2
CASSLHGGQGDPGYTF
TGTGCCAGCAGCTTACATGGGGGACAGGGGGACCCTGGCTACACCTTC
>NA|TRBJ1-1|NA|TRBV6-6
CASSYLRGTMNTEAFF
TGTGCCAGCAGTTACCTAAGGGGCACTATGAACACTGAAGCTTTCTTT
>NA|TRBJ1-5|NA|TRBV5-6
CASSPAGHNQPQHF
TGTGCCAGCAGCCCGGCAGGGCACAATCAGCCCCAGCATTTT
>NA|TRBJ1-2|NA|TRBV5-1
CASSPTGIANYGYTF
TGCGCCAGCAGCCCCACAGGGATCGCTAACTATGGCTACACCTTC
>NA|TRBJ2-1|TRBD2|TRBV7-2
CASSHSGGSYNEQFF
TGTGCCAGCAGCCATAGCGGGGGGTCATACAATGAGCAGTTCTTC
>once|TRBJ1-1|NA|TRBV5-5
CASSLGGALNTEAFF
TGTGCCAGCAGCTTGGGTGGGGCACTGAACACTGAAGCTTTCTTT
>NA|TRBJ2-3|TRBD2|TRBV30
CAWIAGLGQVVKDTQYF
TGTGCCTGGATCGCAGGACTAGGGCAAGTAGTGAAAGATACGCAGTATTTT
>NA|TRBJ2-3|NA|TRBV29-1
CSVEGQLDRLASDTQYF
TGCAGCGTTGAAGGTCAGTTAGACCGTTTAGCCTCAGATACGCAGTATTTT
>NA|TRBJ1-6|TRBD1|TRBV7-6
CASSYGQGANSPLHF
TGTGCCAGCAGCTACGGACAGGGGGCTAATTCACCCCTCCACTTT
>NA|TRBJ1-2|NA|TRBV27
CASKTQGYGYTF
TGTGCCAGCAAGACCCAGGGCTATGGCTACACCTTC
>NA|TRBJ1-6|NA|TRBV7-9
CASSQGLVEAGSPLHF
TGTGCCAGCAGCCAAGGGCTCGTGGAGGCAGGTTCACCCCTCCACTTT
>NA|TRBJ2-2|NA|TRBV2
CASSGDVVTGELFF
TGTGCCAGCAGTGGAGATGTGGTGACCGGGGAGCTGTTTTTT
>NA|TRBJ2-5|TRBD2|TRBV24-1
CATSVGGGYQETQYF
TGTGCCACCAGTGTTGGCGGGGGGTACCAAGAGACCCAGTACTTC
>NA|TRBJ1-3|NA|TRBV5-5
CASRPTGNAGNTIYF
TGTGCCAGCAGACCCACAGGGAACGCTGGAAACACCATATATTTT
>few|TRBJ2-5|NA|TRBV6-5
CASSSQGWETQYF
TGTGCCAGCAGCTCCCAGGGTTGGGAGACCCAGTACTTC
>NA|TRBJ1-5|NA|TRBV6-2/TRBV6-3
CASSLTSGETPSSNQPQHF
TGTGCCAGCAGCCTAACCTCGGGAGAAACCCCCAGCAGCAATCAGCCCCAGCATTTT
>NA|TRBJ1-2|NA|TRBV15
CATSTDHRIYGYTF
TGTGCCACCAGCACAGACCACAGGATCTATGGCTACACCTTC
>NA|TRBJ1-3|NA|TRBV5-8
CASSRGGLSGNTIYF
TGTGCCAGCAGCCGGGGGGGTCTATCTGGAAACACCATATATTTT
>NA|TRBJ2-2|NA|TRBV19
CASSISRTYTGELFF
TGTGCCAGTAGTATATCCAGGACATACACCGGGGAGCTGTTTTTT
>NA|TRBJ1-1|NA|TRBV7-9
CAGSRETNTEAFF
TGTGCCGGTTCTCGGGAAACGAACACTGAAGCTTTCTTT
>NA|TRBJ1-1|NA|TRBV12-5
CASGLGQKAFF
TGTGCTAGTGGTTTGGGCCAGAAAGCTTTCTTT
>NA|TRBJ1-2|TRBD1|TRBV7-2
CASSPGGQGNYGYTF
TGTGCCAGCAGCCCAGGGGGACAAGGGAACTATGGCTACACCTTC
>once|TRBJ2-1|NA|TRBV6-5
CAGGAGNEQFF
TGTGCCGGGGGGGCTGGGAATGAGCAGTTCTTC
>NA|TRBJ1-1|NA|TRBV28
CASRGMTGRGTEAFF
TGTGCCAGCAGAGGGATGACAGGCCGTGGCACTGAAGCTTTCTTT
>NA|TRBJ2-7|TRBD1|TRBV6-2/TRBV6-3
CASSLGQSSYEQYF
TGTGCCAGCAGTTTGGGACAGAGTTCCTACGAGCAGTACTTC
>NA|TRBJ1-1|NA|TRBV29-1
CSVERMLGGTEAFF
TGCAGCGTTGAAAGGATGTTGGGGGGCACTGAAGCTTTCTTT
>NA|TRBJ1-5|NA|TRBV19
CASSISLPGQPQHF
TGTGCCAGTAGTATCAGTCTCCCGGGACAGCCCCAGCATTTT
>NA|TRBJ2-1|TRBD1|TRBV10-3
CAISLPFGYGTGSYNEQFF
TGTGCCATCAGTCTCCCGTTCGGTTACGGGACAGGGTCCTACAATGAGCAGTTCTTC
>NA|TRBJ1-6|NA|TRBV9
CASSVADVSNSPLHF
TGTGCCAGCAGCGTAGCAGATGTTTCTAATTCACCCCTCCACTTT
>once|TRBJ2-1|TRBD2|TRBV12-3/TRBV12-4
CASSLAGGNEQFF
TGTGCCAGCAGTTTGGCGGGGGGGAATGAGCAGTTCTTC
>once|TRBJ2-3|NA|TRBV6-5
CASSSSGTSDTQYF
TGTGCCAGCAGTTCCTCCGGGACATCGGACACGCAGTATTTT
>NA|TRBJ1-5|NA|TRBV27
CASRGRDYSNQPQHF
TGTGCCAGCAGGGGGAGGGATTATAGCAATCAGCCCCAGCATTTT
>NA|TRBJ1-2|TRBD1|TRBV9
CASSGGGTGGGYTF
TGTGCCAGCAGTGGAGGTGGGACAGGGGGTGGCTACACCTTC
>NA|TRBJ1-6|TRBD1|TRBV5-1
CASSPTGIDSPLHF
TGCGCCAGCAGCCCGACAGGGATTGATTCACCCCTCCACTTT
>NA|TRBJ1-1|NA|TRBV7-9
CASSLGQGDTEAFF
TGTGCCAGCAGCTTAGGGCAGGGTGACACTGAAGCTTTCTTT
>NA|TRBJ2-5|NA|TRBV5-1
CASSQTDRETQYF
TGCGCCAGCAGCCAGACTGATAGGGAGACCCAGTACTTC
>NA|TRBJ1-1|NA|TRBV4-1
CASSQGWGEGGTEAFF
TGCGCCAGCAGCCAAGGATGGGGGGAGGGCGGAACTGAAGCTTTCTTT
>NA|TRBJ1-2|NA|TRBV5-4
CASSPRPQERSYGYTF
TGTGCCAGCAGCCCCCGCCCACAAGAGAGGAGCTATGGCTACACCTTC
>once|TRBJ1-3|NA|TRBV6-5
CASVEGNRNTIYF
TGTGCCAGCGTAGAGGGCAACAGAAACACCATATATTTT
>NA|TRBJ2-2|NA|TRBV5-1
CASGTGSTGELFF
TGCGCCAGCGGAACAGGGTCAACCGGGGAGCTGTTTTTT
>NA|TRBJ2-6|NA|TRBV28
CASTPQGANVLTF
TGTGCCAGCACTCCCCAGGGGGCCAACGTCCTGACTTTC
>NA|TRBJ2-1|NA|TRBV6-2/TRBV6-3
CASSYTPYEQFF
TGTGCCAGCAGTTACACACCATACGAGCAGTTCTTC
>NA|TRBJ2-3|NA|TRBV4-1
CASSLTSYTQYF
TGCGCCAGCAGCCTGACATCATATACGCAGTATTTT